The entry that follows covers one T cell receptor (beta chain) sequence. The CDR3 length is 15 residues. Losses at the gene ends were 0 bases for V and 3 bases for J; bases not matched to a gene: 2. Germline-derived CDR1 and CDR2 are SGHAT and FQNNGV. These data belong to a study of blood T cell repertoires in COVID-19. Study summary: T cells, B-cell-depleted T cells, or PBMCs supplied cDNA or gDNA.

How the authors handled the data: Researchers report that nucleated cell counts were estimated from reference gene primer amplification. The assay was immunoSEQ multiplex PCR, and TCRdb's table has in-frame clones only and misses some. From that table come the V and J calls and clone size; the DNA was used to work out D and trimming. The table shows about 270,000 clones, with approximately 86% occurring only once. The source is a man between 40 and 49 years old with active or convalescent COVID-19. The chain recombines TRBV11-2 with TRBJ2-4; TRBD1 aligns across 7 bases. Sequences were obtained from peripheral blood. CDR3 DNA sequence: TGTGCCAGCAGCTTAGAGCAGGGGGTCAAAAACATTCAGTACTTC. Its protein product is CASSLEQGVKNIQYF. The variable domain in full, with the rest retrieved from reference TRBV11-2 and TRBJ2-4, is EAGVAQSPRYKIIEKRQSVAFWCNPISGHATLYWYQQILGQGPKLLIQFQNNGVVDDSQLPKDRFSAERLKGVDSTLKIQPAKLEDSAVYLCASSLEQGVKNIQYFGAGTRLSVL.